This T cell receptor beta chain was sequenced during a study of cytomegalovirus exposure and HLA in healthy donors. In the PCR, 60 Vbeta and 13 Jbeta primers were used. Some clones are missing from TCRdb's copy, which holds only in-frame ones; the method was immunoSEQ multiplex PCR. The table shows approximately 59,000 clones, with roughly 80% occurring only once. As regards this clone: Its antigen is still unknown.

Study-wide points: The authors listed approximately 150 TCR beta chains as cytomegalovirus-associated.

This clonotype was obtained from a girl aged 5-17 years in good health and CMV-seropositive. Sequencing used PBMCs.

The CDR3 protein is CASSLEDGYTF. In DNA form, the CDR3 reads TGTGCCAGCAGCTTAGAAGATGGCTACACCTTC. The chain couples TRBV6-6 to TRBJ1-2, with D unclear. The V end was cut by 6 bases, the J end by 6 bases, with 8 bases between. The CDR3 consists of 11 residues. Germline V lookup: CDR1 MNHNY, CDR2 SVGAGI (reference sequence).